This T cell receptor beta chain comes out of a study of OX40 agonist ivuxolimab in advanced cancers. This clone was counted once. TCRdb keeps only in-frame clones here, not all; method: immunoSEQ multiplex PCR. The data hold tens of thousands of clones, with approximately 92% observed a single time. The clonotype originates from an adult with an advanced solid tumor such as melanoma, head and neck, liver or kidney cancer. Sequencing used CD4+ or CD8+ T cells sorted from blood, obtained in a trial of the OX40 agonist ivuxolimab.

The CDR3 region has the DNA TGCGCCAGCAGCTTAACAGCCCTTGAAGGCGAGCAGTACTTC. Translating it yields CASSLTALEGEQYF. The chain couples TRBV5-1 to TRBJ2-7, with D uncertain. Trimming cost V 2 bases and J 6 bases, with 15 bases left between them. This CDR3 comprises 14 residues. Looked up from germline, CDR1 is SGHRS and CDR2 is YFSETQ.